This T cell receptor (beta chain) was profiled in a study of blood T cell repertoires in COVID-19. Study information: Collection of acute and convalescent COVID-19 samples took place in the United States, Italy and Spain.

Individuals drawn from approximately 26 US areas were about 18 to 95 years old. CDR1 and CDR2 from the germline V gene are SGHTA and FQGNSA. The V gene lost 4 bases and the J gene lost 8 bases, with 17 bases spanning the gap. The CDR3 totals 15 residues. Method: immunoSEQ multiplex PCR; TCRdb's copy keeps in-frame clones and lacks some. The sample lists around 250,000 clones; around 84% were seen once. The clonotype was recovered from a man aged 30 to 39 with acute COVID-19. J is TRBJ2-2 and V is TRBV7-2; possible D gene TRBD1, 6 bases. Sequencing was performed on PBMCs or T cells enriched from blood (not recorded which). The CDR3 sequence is CASSSTLADRGELFF. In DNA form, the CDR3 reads TGTGCCAGCAGCTCCACCTTGGCTGACAGGGGGGAGCTGTTTTTT.